This is a list of T cell receptor beta chains from one sample in a study of molecular identifiers for immune sequencing clone quantification. TCRdb redid the calling of the PCR reads with MiXCR, one entry per CDR3 protein. The table shows approximately 500,000 distinct CDR3 sequences, with around 23% occurring only once. The sequenced sample was naive CD8+ T cells from blood, with Jurkat cell RNA spiked in. Receptors were obtained from a human donor in good health. Some libraries in this study had Jurkat cell RNA spiked in. Each CDR3 is given with its conserved first and last residue. The D gene is left open where the match is weak. A row's size may be missing; if present it is once, few, many or a size class.

j_gene: TRBJ1-2
v_gene: TRBV28
abundance: few
d_gene: .
CDR3aa: CASSSFRTGEVYGYTF
CDR3nt: TGTGCCAGCAGTTCATTCCGGACCGGGGAGGTCTATGGCTACACCTTC

j_gene: TRBJ1-1
v_gene: TRBV7-2
abundance: .
d_gene: TRBD1
CDR3aa: CANSLLTGGTEAFF
CDR3nt: TGTGCCAACAGCCTACTAACAGGGGGGACTGAAGCTTTCTTT

j_gene: TRBJ2-7
v_gene: TRBV7-2
abundance: many
d_gene: TRBD2
CDR3aa: CASSRVGGAHEQYF
CDR3nt: TGTGCCAGCAGCCGCGTCGGGGGGGCCCACGAGCAGTACTTC

j_gene: TRBJ2-1
v_gene: TRBV7-9
abundance: few
d_gene: .
CDR3aa: CASSPRTVSSYNEQFF
CDR3nt: TGTGCCAGCAGCCCTCGGACTGTTAGCTCCTACAATGAGCAGTTCTTC

j_gene: TRBJ2-6
v_gene: TRBV27
abundance: few
d_gene: TRBD2
CDR3aa: CASSLIAGTGANVLTF
CDR3nt: TGTGCCAGCAGTTTGATAGCGGGAACTGGGGCCAACGTCCTGACTTTC

j_gene: TRBJ2-3
v_gene: TRBV6-6
abundance: few
d_gene: .
CDR3aa: CASSHPRAPSTDTQYF
CDR3nt: TGTGCCAGCAGTCACCCCAGGGCTCCAAGCACAGATACGCAGTATTTT

j_gene: TRBJ2-5
v_gene: TRBV6-5
abundance: few
d_gene: .
CDR3aa: CASSYGIPGVETQYF
CDR3nt: TGTGCCAGCAGTTACGGGATTCCAGGTGTAGAGACCCAGTACTTC

j_gene: TRBJ2-3
v_gene: TRBV9
abundance: .
d_gene: .
CDR3aa: CAGRPSGASTDTQYF
CDR3nt: TGTGCCGGCAGACCCTCGGGCGCTAGCACAGATACGCAGTATTTT

j_gene: TRBJ2-2
v_gene: TRBV6-5
abundance: .
d_gene: .
CDR3aa: CASGALLNTGELFF
CDR3nt: TGTGCCAGTGGCGCCCTGTTGAACACCGGGGAGCTGTTTTTT

j_gene: TRBJ1-1
v_gene: TRBV4-2
abundance: .
d_gene: .
CDR3aa: CASSQEEAASFPMNTEAFF
CDR3nt: TGTGCCAGCAGCCAAGAAGAGGCAGCCTCCTTCCCTATGAACACTGAAGCTTTCTTT

j_gene: TRBJ2-1
v_gene: TRBV29-1
abundance: many
d_gene: .
CDR3aa: CSVEFRGGGNEQFF
CDR3nt: TGCAGCGTTGAGTTCAGGGGAGGGGGGAATGAGCAGTTCTTC

j_gene: TRBJ2-3
v_gene: TRBV3-1
abundance: .
d_gene: TRBD2
CDR3aa: CASSPETSGYVNTQYF
CDR3nt: TGTGCCAGCAGCCCGGAGACTAGCGGGTATGTGAATACGCAGTATTTT

j_gene: TRBJ2-5
v_gene: TRBV27
abundance: .
d_gene: .
CDR3aa: CASSFTVRETQYF
CDR3nt: TGTGCCAGCAGTTTCACGGTACGAGAGACCCAGTACTTC

j_gene: TRBJ1-2
v_gene: TRBV7-9
abundance: few
d_gene: .
CDR3aa: CASSLVAGDDGYTF
CDR3nt: TGTGCCAGCAGCTTAGTCGCAGGGGATGATGGCTACACCTTC

j_gene: TRBJ2-1
v_gene: TRBV5-3
abundance: few
d_gene: .
CDR3aa: CASSRTHTLGNEQFF
CDR3nt: TGTGCCAGCAGCCGGACGCATACCCTCGGCAATGAGCAGTTCTTC

j_gene: TRBJ2-5
v_gene: TRBV29-1
abundance: many
d_gene: .
CDR3aa: CSVEDLDGPGLSETQYF
CDR3nt: TGCAGCGTTGAAGATCTTGATGGTCCTGGTCTTTCGGAGACCCAGTACTTC

j_gene: TRBJ1-6
v_gene: TRBV12-3/TRBV12-4
abundance: .
d_gene: .
CDR3aa: CASSPTGRNSPLHF
CDR3nt: TGTGCCAGCAGTCCAACAGGGCGTAATTCACCCCTCCACTTT

j_gene: TRBJ1-1
v_gene: TRBV28
abundance: many
d_gene: .
CDR3aa: CASSLSPGSEAFF
CDR3nt: TGTGCCAGCAGTTTAAGCCCGGGTAGTGAAGCTTTCTTT

j_gene: TRBJ2-2
v_gene: TRBV9
abundance: few
d_gene: .
CDR3aa: CASSVQRVNTGELFF
CDR3nt: TGTGCCAGCAGCGTACAAAGAGTTAACACCGGGGAGCTGTTTTTT

j_gene: TRBJ2-1
v_gene: TRBV29-1
abundance: many
d_gene: TRBD2
CDR3aa: CSVVVGASGTGEQFF
CDR3nt: TGCAGCGTTGTCGTTGGTGCTAGCGGGACCGGTGAGCAGTTCTTC

j_gene: TRBJ2-4
v_gene: TRBV3-1
abundance: .
d_gene: .
CDR3aa: CASSQGGTKNIQYF
CDR3nt: TGTGCCAGCAGCCAAGGGGGCACCAAAAACATTCAGTACTTC

j_gene: TRBJ2-1
v_gene: TRBV27
abundance: .
d_gene: TRBD2
CDR3aa: CASLGTSGGGRGEQFF
CDR3nt: TGTGCCAGCTTGGGGACTAGCGGGGGCGGGAGGGGTGAGCAGTTCTTC

j_gene: TRBJ1-1
v_gene: TRBV4-1
abundance: many
d_gene: .
CDR3aa: CASSQNSENTEAFF
CDR3nt: TGCGCCAGCAGCCAGAATTCAGAAAACACTGAAGCTTTCTTT

j_gene: TRBJ2-1
v_gene: TRBV19
abundance: .
d_gene: .
CDR3aa: CASTDKRSLSYNEQFF
CDR3nt: TGTGCCAGTACCGACAAGCGGTCCCTATCCTACAATGAGCAGTTCTTC

j_gene: TRBJ1-1
v_gene: TRBV12-3/TRBV12-4
abundance: .
d_gene: .
CDR3aa: CASSSRRGRLNTEAFF
CDR3nt: TGTGCCAGCAGTTCAAGGCGGGGCAGACTGAACACTGAAGCTTTCTTT

j_gene: TRBJ2-3
v_gene: TRBV10-3
abundance: many
d_gene: TRBD2
CDR3aa: CAIAGGSTDTQYF
CDR3nt: TGTGCCATCGCGGGGGGTAGCACAGATACGCAGTATTTT

j_gene: TRBJ2-3
v_gene: TRBV11-3
abundance: few
d_gene: .
CDR3aa: CASSAGVYATDTQYF
CDR3nt: TGTGCCAGCAGCGCCGGGGTATACGCAACAGATACGCAGTATTTT

j_gene: TRBJ2-7
v_gene: TRBV27
abundance: .
d_gene: .
CDR3aa: CASSSAQGGLVYEQYF
CDR3nt: TGTGCCAGCAGTTCAGCTCAGGGGGGTTTGGTCTACGAGCAGTACTTC

j_gene: TRBJ1-6
v_gene: TRBV7-6
abundance: .
d_gene: .
CDR3aa: CASSAGGVSTNSPLHF
CDR3nt: TGTGCCAGCAGCGCGGGGGGCGTCAGTACTAATTCACCCCTCCACTTT

j_gene: TRBJ2-1
v_gene: TRBV29-1
abundance: .
d_gene: .
CDR3aa: CSVILRSYNGQFF
CDR3nt: TGCAGCGTTATATTGCGTTCCTACAATGGGCAGTTCTTC

j_gene: TRBJ2-7
v_gene: TRBV7-9
abundance: many
d_gene: TRBD1
CDR3aa: CASSLGGQGSYEQYF
CDR3nt: TGTGCCAGCAGCTTAGGTGGACAGGGGTCCTACGAGCAGTACTTC

j_gene: TRBJ2-5
v_gene: TRBV2
abundance: .
d_gene: TRBD1
CDR3aa: CASSESTLQGEEAQYF
CDR3nt: TGTGCCAGCAGTGAATCCACTCTACAGGGGGAAGAGGCCCAGTACTTC

j_gene: TRBJ2-5
v_gene: TRBV12-3/TRBV12-4
abundance: many
d_gene: .
CDR3aa: CASRPPGNQETQYF
CDR3nt: TGTGCCAGCAGACCGCCGGGGAACCAAGAGACCCAGTACTTC

j_gene: TRBJ1-4
v_gene: TRBV6-5
abundance: few
d_gene: .
CDR3aa: CASSYSAGKGEKLFF
CDR3nt: TGTGCCAGCAGTTACTCTGCAGGGAAAGGGGAAAAACTGTTTTTT

j_gene: TRBJ1-3
v_gene: TRBV4-3
abundance: once
d_gene: TRBD1
CDR3aa: CVSSLGQGSGNTIYF
CDR3nt: TGCGTCAGCAGCCTAGGACAGGGCTCTGGAAACACCATATATTTT

j_gene: TRBJ2-7
v_gene: TRBV19
abundance: few
d_gene: .
CDR3aa: CASGQGRHEQYF
CDR3nt: TGTGCCAGCGGGCAGGGGAGGCACGAGCAGTACTTC

j_gene: TRBJ2-7
v_gene: TRBV19
abundance: few
d_gene: TRBD1
CDR3aa: CASSIGGQNYEQYF
CDR3nt: TGTGCCAGTAGTATTGGGGGACAGAACTACGAGCAGTACTTC

j_gene: TRBJ2-7
v_gene: TRBV7-6
abundance: .
d_gene: TRBD1
CDR3aa: CASIPTGTEYSYEQYF
CDR3nt: TGTGCCAGCATCCCGACAGGGACCGAATATTCCTACGAGCAGTACTTC

j_gene: TRBJ2-2
v_gene: TRBV19
abundance: few
d_gene: .
CDR3aa: CASSPPYLPPPGELFF
CDR3nt: TGTGCCAGTAGCCCCCCCTACCTTCCCCCTCCCGGGGAGCTGTTTTTT

j_gene: TRBJ1-2
v_gene: TRBV7-9
abundance: .
d_gene: TRBD1
CDR3aa: CASSRETGQGGYTF
CDR3nt: TGTGCCAGCAGCCGCGAGACAGGGCAAGGAGGCTACACCTTC

j_gene: TRBJ1-5
v_gene: TRBV19
abundance: many
d_gene: .
CDR3aa: CASSIWGGASNQPQHF
CDR3nt: TGTGCCAGTAGTATCTGGGGGGGCGCGAGCAATCAGCCCCAGCATTTT

j_gene: TRBJ2-5
v_gene: TRBV24-1
abundance: .
d_gene: TRBD1
CDR3aa: CATSDPGQGIETQYF
CDR3nt: TGTGCCACCAGTGATCCGGGACAGGGAATAGAGACCCAGTACTTC

j_gene: TRBJ2-7
v_gene: TRBV6-1
abundance: .
d_gene: TRBD1
CDR3aa: CASSGTGTGFEQYF
CDR3nt: TGTGCCAGCAGTGGCACCGGGACAGGGTTCGAGCAGTACTTC

j_gene: TRBJ2-3
v_gene: TRBV6-5
abundance: many
d_gene: .
CDR3aa: CASSYSSRDTQYF
CDR3nt: TGTGCCAGCAGTTACTCGTCCAGGGATACGCAGTATTTT

j_gene: TRBJ2-1
v_gene: TRBV7-8
abundance: few
d_gene: .
CDR3aa: CASSPSGAGRVEQFF
CDR3nt: TGTGCCAGCAGCCCCAGCGGTGCGGGTAGGGTTGAGCAGTTCTTC

j_gene: TRBJ2-2
v_gene: TRBV4-3
abundance: .
d_gene: .
CDR3aa: CASSTDRAGYTGELFF
CDR3nt: TGCGCCAGCAGCACAGACCGGGCAGGGTACACCGGGGAGCTGTTTTTT

j_gene: TRBJ2-6
v_gene: TRBV9
abundance: many
d_gene: .
CDR3aa: CASSVAGSGANVLTF
CDR3nt: TGTGCCAGCAGCGTAGCCGGTTCTGGGGCCAACGTCCTGACTTTC

j_gene: TRBJ2-7
v_gene: TRBV12-3/TRBV12-4
abundance: .
d_gene: .
CDR3aa: CASCIGGHEQYF
CDR3nt: TGTGCCAGCTGTATCGGGGGTCACGAGCAGTACTTC

j_gene: TRBJ2-3
v_gene: TRBV7-9
abundance: few
d_gene: .
CDR3aa: CASSLRGFDTQYF
CDR3nt: TGTGCCAGCAGCTTAAGGGGGTTCGATACGCAGTATTTT

j_gene: TRBJ2-7
v_gene: TRBV6-1
abundance: .
d_gene: .
CDR3aa: CASSELLGSSPGYAQYF
CDR3nt: TGTGCCAGCAGTGAACTATTGGGCAGCTCCCCCGGCTACGCGCAGTACTTC

j_gene: TRBJ1-5
v_gene: TRBV6-2/TRBV6-3
abundance: .
d_gene: TRBD1
CDR3aa: CASSFPGQEIYSNQPQHF
CDR3nt: TGTGCCAGCAGCTTCCCGGGACAGGAGATTTATAGCAATCAGCCCCAGCATTTT

j_gene: TRBJ2-1
v_gene: TRBV20-1
abundance: .
d_gene: TRBD1
CDR3aa: CSARDFPGQGLGNEQFF
CDR3nt: TGCAGTGCTAGAGATTTCCCGGGACAGGGTTTGGGGAATGAGCAGTTCTTC

j_gene: TRBJ2-1
v_gene: TRBV24-1
abundance: .
d_gene: .
CDR3aa: CATSGGVGGEQFF
CDR3nt: TGTGCCACCAGTGGGGGGGTCGGCGGTGAGCAGTTCTTC